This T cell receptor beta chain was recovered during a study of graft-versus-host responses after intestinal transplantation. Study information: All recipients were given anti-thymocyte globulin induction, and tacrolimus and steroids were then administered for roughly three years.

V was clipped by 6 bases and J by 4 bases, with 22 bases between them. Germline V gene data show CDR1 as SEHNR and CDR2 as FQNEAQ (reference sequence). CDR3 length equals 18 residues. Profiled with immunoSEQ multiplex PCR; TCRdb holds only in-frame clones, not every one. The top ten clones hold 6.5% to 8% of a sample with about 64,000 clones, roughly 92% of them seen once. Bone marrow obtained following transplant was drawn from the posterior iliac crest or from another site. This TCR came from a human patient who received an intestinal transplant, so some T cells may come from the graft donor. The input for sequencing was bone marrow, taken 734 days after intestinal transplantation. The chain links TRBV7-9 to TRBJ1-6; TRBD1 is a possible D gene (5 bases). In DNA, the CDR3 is TGTGCCAGCAGAGAACCTCCGGGACCACGCGGGTATAATTCACCCCTCCACTTT. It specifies CASREPPGPRGYNSPLHF.